This entry features one TCR beta chain sequence. No antigen is known for it. The source of the sample is a study of a mutant IDH1 vaccine in newly diagnosed glioma. Time point meaning: week 35, safety follow-up. Vaccination used 300 ug of mutant IDH1 20-mer peptide per dose, with topical imiquimod. The protocol was immunoSEQ multiplex PCR, while the TCRdb copy is restricted to in-frame clones and leaves out a portion. The sample consists of 55,000 to 65,000 clones, approximately 80% of them appearing once. The TCR comes from a man aged 25 to 40 with glioma. Sample: PBMCs, taken from a glioma patient whose treatment included an IDH1 peptide vaccine.

The CDR3 nucleotides are TGTGCCAGCAGCAAACCTGTTCCGGGAGAGCTGTTTTTT. It is translated as CASSKPVPGELFF. The chain employs TRBV6-5 and TRBJ2-2; tentatively, D is TRBD2 (5 bases). V lost 6 bases to trimming and J lost 11 bases, with 16 bases between them. Germline V lookup: CDR1 MNHEY, CDR2 SVGAGI. The CDR3 loop spans 13 amino acids.